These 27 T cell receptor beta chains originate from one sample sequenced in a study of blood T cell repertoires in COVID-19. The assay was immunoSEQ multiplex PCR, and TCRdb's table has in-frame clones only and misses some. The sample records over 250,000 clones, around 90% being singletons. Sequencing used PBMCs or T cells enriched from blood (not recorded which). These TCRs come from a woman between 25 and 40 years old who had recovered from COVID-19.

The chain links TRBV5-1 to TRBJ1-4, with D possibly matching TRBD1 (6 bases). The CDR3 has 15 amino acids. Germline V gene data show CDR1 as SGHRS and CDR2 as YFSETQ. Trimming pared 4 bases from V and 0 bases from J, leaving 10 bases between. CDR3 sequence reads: CASSAGTTTNEKLFF. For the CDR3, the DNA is TGCGCCAGCAGCGCCGGGACAACAACTAATGAAAAACTGTTTTTT.

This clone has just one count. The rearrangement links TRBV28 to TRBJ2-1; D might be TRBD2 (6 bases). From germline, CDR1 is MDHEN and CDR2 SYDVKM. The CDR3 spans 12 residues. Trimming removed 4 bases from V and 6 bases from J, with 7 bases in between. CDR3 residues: CASSSTSNEQFF. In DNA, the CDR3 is TGTGCCAGCAGTTCGACTAGCAATGAGCAGTTCTTC. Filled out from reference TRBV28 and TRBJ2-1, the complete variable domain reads DVKVTQSSRYLVKRTGEKVFLECVQDMDHENMFWYRQDPGLGLRLIYFSYDVKMKEKGDIPEGYSVSREKKERFSLILESASTNQTSMYLCASSSTSNEQFFGPGTRLTVL.

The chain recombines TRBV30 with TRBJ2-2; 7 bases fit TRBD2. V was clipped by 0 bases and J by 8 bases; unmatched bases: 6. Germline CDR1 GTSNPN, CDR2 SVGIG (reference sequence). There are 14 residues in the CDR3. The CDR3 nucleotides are TGTGCCTGGAGTGTAAGAGCGGGATCGGGGGAGCTGTTTTTT. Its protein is CAWSVRAGSGELFF.

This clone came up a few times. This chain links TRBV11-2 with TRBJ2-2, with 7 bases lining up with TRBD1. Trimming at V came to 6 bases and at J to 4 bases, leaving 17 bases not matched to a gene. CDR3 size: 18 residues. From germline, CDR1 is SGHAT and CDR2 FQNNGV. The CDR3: CASRYGNRGTRRTGELFF. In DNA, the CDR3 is TGTGCCAGCAGGTACGGCAACAGGGGAACGAGACGCACCGGGGAGCTGTTTTTT.

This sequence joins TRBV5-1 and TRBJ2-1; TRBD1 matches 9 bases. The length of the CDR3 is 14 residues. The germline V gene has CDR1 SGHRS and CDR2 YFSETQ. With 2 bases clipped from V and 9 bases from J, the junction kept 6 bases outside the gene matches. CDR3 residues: CASSLWTGDTEQFF. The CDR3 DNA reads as TGCGCCAGCAGCTTATGGACAGGGGATACTGAGCAGTTCTTC. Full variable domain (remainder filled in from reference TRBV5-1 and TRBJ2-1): KAGVTQTPRYLIKTRGQQVTLSCSPISGHRSVSWYQQTPGQGLQFLFEYFSETQRNKGNFPGRFSGRQFSNSRSEMNVSTLELGDSALYLCASSLWTGDTEQFFGPGTRLTVL.

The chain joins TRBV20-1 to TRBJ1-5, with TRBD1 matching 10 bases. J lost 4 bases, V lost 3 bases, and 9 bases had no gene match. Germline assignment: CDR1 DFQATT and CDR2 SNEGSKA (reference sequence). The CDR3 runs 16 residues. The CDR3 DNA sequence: TGCAGTGCTAGTGGGACAGGGGAATGGAAAAATCAGCCCCAGCATTTT. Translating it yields CSASGTGEWKNQPQHF.

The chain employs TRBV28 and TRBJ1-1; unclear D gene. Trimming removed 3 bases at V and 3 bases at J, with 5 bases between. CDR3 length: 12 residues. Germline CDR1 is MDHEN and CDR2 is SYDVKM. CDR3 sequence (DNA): TGTGCCAGCAGTTTCAGATACACTGAAGCTTTCTTT. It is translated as CASSFRYTEAFF.

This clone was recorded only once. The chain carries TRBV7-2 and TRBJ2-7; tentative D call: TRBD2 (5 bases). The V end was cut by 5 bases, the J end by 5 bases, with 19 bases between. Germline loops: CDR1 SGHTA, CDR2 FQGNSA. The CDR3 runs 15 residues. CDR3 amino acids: CASSIKRHGAHEQYF. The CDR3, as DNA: TGTGCCAGCAGCATAAAGCGGCACGGTGCCCACGAGCAGTACTTC. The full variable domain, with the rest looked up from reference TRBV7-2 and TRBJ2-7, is GAGVSQSPSNKVTEKGKDVELRCDPISGHTALYWYRQSLGQGLEFLIYFQGNSAPDKSGLPSDRFSAERTGGSVSTLTIQRTQQEDSAVYLCASSIKRHGAHEQYFGPGTRLTVT.

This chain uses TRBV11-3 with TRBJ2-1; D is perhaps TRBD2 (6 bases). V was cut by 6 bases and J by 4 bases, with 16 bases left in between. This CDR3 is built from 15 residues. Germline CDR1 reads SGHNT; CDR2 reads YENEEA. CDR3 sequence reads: CASSPGTYSYNEQFF. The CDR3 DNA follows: TGTGCCAGCAGTCCCGGGACTTATAGTTACAATGAGCAGTTCTTC.

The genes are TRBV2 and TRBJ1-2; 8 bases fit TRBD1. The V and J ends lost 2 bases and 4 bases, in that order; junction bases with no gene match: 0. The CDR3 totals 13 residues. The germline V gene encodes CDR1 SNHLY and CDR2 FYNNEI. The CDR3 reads CASSEQGAYGYTF. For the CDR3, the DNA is TGTGCCAGCAGTGAACAGGGGGCCTATGGCTACACCTTC.

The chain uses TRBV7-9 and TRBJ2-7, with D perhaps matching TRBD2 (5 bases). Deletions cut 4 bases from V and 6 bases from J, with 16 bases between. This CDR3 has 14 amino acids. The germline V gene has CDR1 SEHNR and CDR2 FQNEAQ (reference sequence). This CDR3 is CASSSPGGATEQYF. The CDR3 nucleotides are TGTGCCAGCAGCTCACCTGGAGGAGCGACCGAGCAGTACTTC.

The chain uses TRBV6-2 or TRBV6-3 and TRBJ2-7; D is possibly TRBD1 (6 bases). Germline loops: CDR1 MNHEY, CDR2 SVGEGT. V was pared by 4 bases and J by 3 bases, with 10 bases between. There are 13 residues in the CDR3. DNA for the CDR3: TGTGCCAGCAGTTGGGGGCTCCACTACGAGCAGTACTTC. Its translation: CASSWGLHYEQYF.

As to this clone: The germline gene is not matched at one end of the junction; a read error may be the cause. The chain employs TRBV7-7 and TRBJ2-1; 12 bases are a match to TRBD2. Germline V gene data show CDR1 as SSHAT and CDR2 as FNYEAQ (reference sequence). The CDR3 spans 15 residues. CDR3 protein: CASSSGTSGYNEQFF. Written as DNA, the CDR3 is TGTGCTAGCAGTTCCGGGACTAGCGGGTACAATGAGCAGTTCTTC.

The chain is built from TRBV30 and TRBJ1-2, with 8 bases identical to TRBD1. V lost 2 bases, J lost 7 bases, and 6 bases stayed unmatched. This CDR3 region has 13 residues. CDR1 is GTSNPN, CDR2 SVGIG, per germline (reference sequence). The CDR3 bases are TGTGCCTGGAGTCCGGGACAGGCTTCTGGCTACACCTTC. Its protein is CAWSPGQASGYTF. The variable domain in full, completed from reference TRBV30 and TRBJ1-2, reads SQTIHQWPATLVQPVGSPLSLECTVEGTSNPNLYWYRQAAGRGLQLLFYSVGIGQISSEVPQNLSASRPQDRQFILSSKKLLLSDSGFYLCAWSPGQASGYTFGSGTRLTVV.

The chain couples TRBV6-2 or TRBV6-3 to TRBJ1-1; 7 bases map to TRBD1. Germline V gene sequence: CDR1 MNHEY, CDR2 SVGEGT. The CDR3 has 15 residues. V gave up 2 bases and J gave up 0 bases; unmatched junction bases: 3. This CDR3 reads CASSYPTGLNTEAFF. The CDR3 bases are TGTGCCAGCAGTTACCCGACAGGGCTGAACACTGAAGCTTTCTTT.

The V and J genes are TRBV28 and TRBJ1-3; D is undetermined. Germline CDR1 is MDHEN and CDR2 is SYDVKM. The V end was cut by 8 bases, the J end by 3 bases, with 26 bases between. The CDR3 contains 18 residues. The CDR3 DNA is TGTGCCAGCGACAAAACGATCGGAGGGAGAAAAGGTGGAAACACCATATATTTT. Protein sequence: CASDKTIGGRKGGNTIYF.

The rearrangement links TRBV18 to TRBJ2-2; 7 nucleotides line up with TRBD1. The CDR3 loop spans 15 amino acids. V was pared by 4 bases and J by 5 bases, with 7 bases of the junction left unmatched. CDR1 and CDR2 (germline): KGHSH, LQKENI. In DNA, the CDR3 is TGTGCCAGCTCACTGGGGACAGCGATAACCGGGGAGCTGTTTTTT. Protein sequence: CASSLGTAITGELFF.

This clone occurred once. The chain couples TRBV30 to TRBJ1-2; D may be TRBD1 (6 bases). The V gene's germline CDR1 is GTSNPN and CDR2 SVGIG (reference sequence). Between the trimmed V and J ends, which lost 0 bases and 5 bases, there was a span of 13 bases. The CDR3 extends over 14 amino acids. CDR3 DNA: TGTGCCTGGAGTGTAGGGCAGGGGTCTTATGGCTACACCTTC. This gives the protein CAWSVGQGSYGYTF.

In DNA form, the CDR3 reads TGTGCCAGCAGTTTCCGGCAGGGGGGCACAGATACGCAGTATTTT. This encodes CASSFRQGGTDTQYF. The gene calls are TRBV27 and TRBJ2-3; 7 nucleotides match TRBD1. The CDR3 is made up of 15 amino acids. With V trimmed by 3 bases and J by 1 base, 4 bases remained unmatched. Per the germline V gene, CDR1 is MNHEY and CDR2 is SMNVEV (reference sequence).

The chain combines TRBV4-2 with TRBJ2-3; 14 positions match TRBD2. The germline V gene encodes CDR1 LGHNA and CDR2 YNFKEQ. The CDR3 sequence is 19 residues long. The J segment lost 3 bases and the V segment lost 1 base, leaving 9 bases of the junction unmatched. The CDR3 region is CASSQGGLAGGLGTDTQYF. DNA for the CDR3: TGTGCCAGCAGCCAAGGAGGACTAGCGGGAGGCTTGGGAACAGATACGCAGTATTTT.

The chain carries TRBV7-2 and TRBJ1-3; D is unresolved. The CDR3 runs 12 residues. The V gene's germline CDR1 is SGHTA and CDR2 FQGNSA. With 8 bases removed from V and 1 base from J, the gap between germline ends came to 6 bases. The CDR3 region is CASSTSGNTIYF. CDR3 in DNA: TGTGCCAGCTCGACATCTGGAAACACCATATATTTT.

This chain's CDR3 is CASTKGLAGVNEQFF. The CDR3 DNA reads as TGTGCCAGCACCAAAGGGCTAGCGGGAGTAAATGAGCAGTTCTTC. The V and J genes are TRBV5-5 and TRBJ2-1; 10 nucleotides align to TRBD2. V was pared by 6 bases and J by 7 bases, with 10 bases of the junction left unmatched. CDR3 length equals 15 residues. Germline CDR1 is SGHKS and CDR2 is YYEKEE (reference sequence).

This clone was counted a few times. CDR3 in DNA: TGCAGCGTTGGGTGGAGCAATGAGCAGTTCTTC. This encodes CSVGWSNEQFF. This chain connects TRBV29-1 to TRBJ2-1; D uncertain. There are 11 residues in the CDR3. Germline CDR1 is SQVTM and CDR2 is ANQGSEA. Trimming took 4 bases from V and 6 from J, leaving 7 bases between them.

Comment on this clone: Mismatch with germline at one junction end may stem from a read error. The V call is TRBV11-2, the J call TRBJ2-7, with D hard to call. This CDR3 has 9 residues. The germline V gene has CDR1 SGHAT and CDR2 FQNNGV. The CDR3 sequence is CASSSMADF. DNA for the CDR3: TGTGCCAGCAGCTCAATGGCGGACTTC. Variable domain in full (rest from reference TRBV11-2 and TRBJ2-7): EAGVAQSPRYKIIEKRQSVAFWCNPISGHATLYWYQQILGQGPKLLIQFQNNGVVDDSQLPKDRFSAERLKGVDSTLKIQPAKLEDSAVYLCASSSMADFGPGTRLTVT.

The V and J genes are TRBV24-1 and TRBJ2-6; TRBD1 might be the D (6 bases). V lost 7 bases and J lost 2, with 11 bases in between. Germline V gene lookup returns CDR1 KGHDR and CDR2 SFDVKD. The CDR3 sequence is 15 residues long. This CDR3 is CATRESGAGANVLTF. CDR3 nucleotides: TGTGCCACCAGGGAGTCAGGGGCTGGGGCCAACGTCCTGACTTTC.

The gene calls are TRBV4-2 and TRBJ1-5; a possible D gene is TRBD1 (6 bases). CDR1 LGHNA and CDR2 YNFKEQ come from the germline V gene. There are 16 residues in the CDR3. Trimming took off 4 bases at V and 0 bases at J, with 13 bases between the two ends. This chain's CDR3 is CASSPPQGSSNQPQHF. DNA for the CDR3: TGTGCCAGCAGCCCACCCCAGGGGAGTAGCAATCAGCCCCAGCATTTT.

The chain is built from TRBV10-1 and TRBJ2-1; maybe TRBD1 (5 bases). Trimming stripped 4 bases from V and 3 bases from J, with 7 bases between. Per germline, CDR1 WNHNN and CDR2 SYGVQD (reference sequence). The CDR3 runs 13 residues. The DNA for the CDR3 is TGCGCCAGCAGTGTTCAGGGCTACAATGAGCAGTTCTTC. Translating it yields CASSVQGYNEQFF.